This T cell receptor beta chain was sequenced in a study of blood T cell repertoires in COVID-19. Whole-study context: PBMCs, B-cell-depleted T cells, or T cells provided the cDNA or gDNA that made up the material.

The CDR3 spans 15 residues. Germline V gene lookup returns CDR1 MRHNA and CDR2 SNTAGT. V shed 4 bases and J 5 bases; nucleotides not matched to a gene: 4. Authors' analysis steps: Counts of nucleated cells, estimated from reference gene primer amplification, were obtained. Produced via immunoSEQ multiplex PCR; TCRdb's table is partial and in-frame only. V, J and clone size were drawn from that table, and D and trimming were deduced from the DNA. The sample holds about 200,000 clones, 65% to 90% seen once. The sequenced sample was PBMCs or T cells enriched from blood (not recorded which). This rearrangement joins TRBV6-4 to TRBJ2-2; 10 positions match TRBD2. This receptor was identified in a woman aged 45 to 65 with acute COVID-19. The CDR3 region is CASSVSLAGTGELFF. The CDR3 DNA reads as TGTGCCAGCAGTGTGTCACTAGCGGGAACCGGGGAGCTGTTTTTT.